The entry that follows covers one T cell receptor (beta chain) sequence. Exclusion of patients followed from uncontrolled infection, other autoimmune disease, pregnancy or lactation. The source of the sample is a study of T cells in Graves' hyperthyroidism and ophthalmopathy. Using RNA transcripts as the source, TCR beta CDR3 regions were amplified. With the HTBI primer set, the TCR CDR3 went through a first round of RT-PCR. TCRdb redid the calling of the multiplex PCR reads with MiXCR, one entry per CDR3 protein. The table shows just over 550,000 distinct CDR3 sequences, with approximately 44% occurring only once. V shed 3 bases and J shed 0 bases, with 11 bases lying between them. CDR1 LNHDA and CDR2 SQIVND come from the germline V gene (reference sequence). The CDR3 covers 16 residues.

This chain links TRBV19 with TRBJ1-4; no definite D call. The sequenced material came from peripheral blood or thyroid tissue (not recorded which). The receptor was isolated from a woman younger than 30 with Graves' hyperthyroidism. CDR3 bases: TGTGCCAGTAGTATGCCAGAATATTCAACTAATGAAAAACTGTTTTTT. Its protein product is CASSMPEYSTNEKLFF.